Listed below are T cell receptor beta chains from one sample, sequenced in a study of blood T cell repertoires in COVID-19. TCRdb's table, derived via immunoSEQ multiplex PCR, lists solely in-frame clones and lacks some. The table includes approximately 75,000 clones, around 84% detected once. Sequencing was carried out using peripheral blood. The origin of the receptors is a woman in her fifties or sixties with acute or convalescent COVID-19. Each CDR3 is given with its conserved first and last residue. The D gene is left open where the match is weak. Some rows have no size entry. The others give once, few or many, or a class for an expanded clone.

d_call j_call clone_size v_call cdr3_aa cdr3_nt
TRBD2 TRBJ2-1 NA TRBV4-2 CASGLGTSDRNEQFF TGTGCCAGCGGGTTAGGGACTAGCGATCGCAATGAGCAGTTCTTC
NA TRBJ2-3 NA TRBV9 CASSVGPRLVADTQYF TGTGCCAGCAGCGTAGGCCCCCGACTAGTGGCAGATACGCAGTATTTT
NA TRBJ1-1 once TRBV4-3 CASSPSVGLNTEAFF TGCGCCAGCAGCCCAAGTGTGGGCTTGAACACTGAAGCTTTCTTT
NA TRBJ1-5 NA TRBV7-2 CASSYYDRVNQPQHF TGTGCCAGCAGCTACTACGACAGAGTCAATCAGCCCCAGCATTTT
TRBD1 TRBJ2-7 NA TRBV10-3 CAIANQGQGFEQYF TGTGCCATAGCAAACCAGGGACAGGGGTTCGAGCAGTACTTC
NA TRBJ1-1 NA TRBV10-3 CAIRLDFVNTEAFF TGTGCCATCCGTTTGGACTTTGTGAACACTGAAGCTTTCTTT
NA TRBJ1-1 NA TRBV5-1 CASSLTQMNTEAFF TGCGCCAGCAGCTTAACCCAGATGAACACTGAAGCTTTCTTT
TRBD2 TRBJ2-3 once TRBV6-1 CASSEGAGASTDTQYF TGTGCCAGCAGTGAGGGAGCGGGGGCTAGCACAGATACGCAGTATTTT
NA TRBJ1-5 NA TRBV5-1 CASSLVPGNSNQPQHF TGCGCCAGCAGCTTGGTCCCAGGCAATAGCAATCAGCCCCAGCATTTT
NA TRBJ1-2 NA TRBV5-4 CASSAGPTPIVYGYTF TGTGCCAGCAGCGCGGGACCTACTCCTATTGTTTATGGCTACACCTTC
TRBD1 TRBJ1-1 NA TRBV5-6 CASSLQGGENTEAFF TGTGCCAGCAGCTTGCAAGGGGGCGAGAACACTGAAGCTTTCTTT
NA TRBJ1-1 NA TRBV5-4 CASSLSQLNTEAFF TGTGCCAGCAGCTTGTCACAGCTAAACACTGAAGCTTTCTTT
NA TRBJ1-1 NA TRBV30 CAWRGSGTEAFF TGTGCCTGGAGAGGATCAGGCACTGAAGCTTTCTTT
NA TRBJ1-2 NA TRBV7-2 CASSPDSSGLLGYTF TGTGCCAGCAGCCCAGACAGTAGCGGGCTACTCGGCTACACCTTC
NA TRBJ2-7 NA TRBV5-1 CASRIDTGPYEQYF TGCGCCAGCAGGATTGACACAGGTCCCTACGAGCAGTACTTC
NA TRBJ2-5 NA TRBV2 CASSDFIGREETQYF TGTGCCAGCAGTGATTTTATTGGGCGGGAAGAGACCCAGTACTTC
NA TRBJ1-2 NA TRBV5-1 CASRPSLANYGYTF TGCGCCAGCCGTCCTTCTTTAGCTAACTATGGCTACACCTTC
NA TRBJ1-6 NA TRBV5-4 CASRQQGLESPLHF TGTGCCAGCAGACAACAGGGATTGGAATCACCCCTCCACTTT
NA TRBJ1-1 NA TRBV5-1 CASSDDRNTEAFF TGCGCCAGCAGCGACGACAGAAACACTGAAGCTTTCTTT
NA TRBJ2-7 NA TRBV20-1 CSASQQGWGEQYF TGCAGTGCTAGTCAGCAGGGATGGGGCGAGCAGTACTTC
NA TRBJ2-5 NA TRBV3-1/TRBV3-2 CASSQVRPGQETQYF TGTGCCAGCAGCCAAGTTCGCCCGGGCCAAGAGACCCAGTACTTC
TRBD2 TRBJ2-1 NA TRBV5-5 CASSLGGLANEQFF TGTGCCAGCAGCTTGGGAGGACTAGCGAATGAGCAGTTCTTC
NA TRBJ1-1 NA TRBV4-3 CASSGRNTEAFF TGCGCCAGCAGCGGGAGGAACACTGAAGCTTTCTTT
NA TRBJ2-5 NA TRBV11-2 CASSLFGGRSNF TGTGCCAGCAGCTTATTCGGCGGCCGCTCCAACTTC